This is a list of T cell receptor beta chains from one sample in a study of cytomegalovirus exposure and HLA in healthy donors. Using immunoSEQ multiplex PCR, the repertoire was profiled, and TCRdb retains in-frame clones only, with some absent. The table lists 250,000 to 350,000 clones, over 75% of them singletons. Sequencing was carried out using PBMCs. The receptor set was obtained from a man younger than 40 in good health and CMV-seronegative. The conserved cysteine and the conserved F or W are not part of the CDR3 here. Fields, in order: CDR3 protein, V gene, J gene.

CDR3: ASSFRDFNYEQY
V: TRBV6-1
J: TRBJ2-7

CDR3: ASIRRGAYNEQF
V: TRBV6-1
J: TRBJ2-1

CDR3: ASSLDPDTNYGYT
V: TRBV11-2
J: TRBJ1-2

CDR3: ASLGAPNTEAF
V: TRBV5-1
J: TRBJ1-1

CDR3: ASSRLISGNTIY
V: TRBV7-2
J: TRBJ1-3

CDR3: AISDLGVFEQY
V: TRBV10-3
J: TRBJ2-7

CDR3: ASSEWGGRIDTQY
V: TRBV4-2
J: TRBJ2-3

CDR3: ASSESPGRNSPLH
V: TRBV25-1
J: TRBJ1-6

CDR3: ASSSGLAGGTSTDTQY
V: TRBV13
J: TRBJ2-3

CDR3: ASSLGGLTGELF
V: TRBV11-3
J: TRBJ2-2

CDR3: ASSWSGFPNVLT
V: TRBV7-9
J: TRBJ2-6

CDR3: ASSYSFRGSSYEQY
V: TRBV6-5
J: TRBJ2-7

CDR3: ASSQVFGNTGELF
V: TRBV4-3
J: TRBJ2-2

CDR3: ASSFSNEQF
V: TRBV5-1
J: TRBJ2-1

CDR3: ASSQTKGETQY
V: TRBV4-3
J: TRBJ2-5

CDR3: ASGLSPLTATNEKLF
V: TRBV12-5
J: TRBJ1-4

CDR3: ASSPTDRVTSGANVLT
V: TRBV18
J: TRBJ2-6

CDR3: ASSEGWGPSDTQY
V: TRBV6-1
J: TRBJ2-3

CDR3: ASRGGQGFPLT
V: TRBV2
J: TRBJ2-6

CDR3: ASSLESSGNTIY
V: TRBV7-8
J: TRBJ1-3

CDR3: SGQGRYGYT
V: TRBV29-1
J: TRBJ1-2

CDR3: ASSELSGGAVDTQY
V: TRBV6-1
J: TRBJ2-3

CDR3: ASSPTDRPFTSTDTQY
V: TRBV27
J: TRBJ2-3

CDR3: ASSIDRQRNQPQH
V: TRBV2
J: TRBJ1-5

CDR3: ASSLGILSSYEQY
V: TRBV14
J: TRBJ2-7

CDR3: ASSGKDAYEQY
V: TRBV19
J: TRBJ2-7

CDR3: ASSVVSGNSGANVLT
V: TRBV9
J: TRBJ2-6

CDR3: AWSAGTGELF
V: TRBV30
J: TRBJ2-2

CDR3: ASSQTGGSYNEQF
V: TRBV5-6
J: TRBJ2-1

CDR3: ASSQEDFGRRRPNEQF
V: TRBV14
J: TRBJ2-1

CDR3: SVHSYDGYT
V: TRBV29-1
J: TRBJ1-2

CDR3: AISTQGAGQPQH
V: TRBV10-3
J: TRBJ1-5

CDR3: ASSDRGAVHGYT
V: TRBV6-1
J: TRBJ1-2

CDR3: ASSLGQGGGRSKETQY
V: TRBV7-9
J: TRBJ2-5

CDR3: ASSPRAGEETQY
V: TRBV4-1
J: TRBJ2-5

CDR3: ASSIDRGNTGELF
V: TRBV19
J: TRBJ2-2

CDR3: ASSELGGAKNIQY
V: TRBV6-1
J: TRBJ2-4

CDR3: ASELTSSPGELF
V: TRBV5-1
J: TRBJ2-2

CDR3: ASNGGLGANTYGYT
V: TRBV7-8
J: TRBJ1-2

CDR3: ASGLVQVAGLPREQY
V: TRBV12-5
J: TRBJ2-7

CDR3: ASSPQDSDYGYT
V: TRBV18
J: TRBJ1-2

CDR3: ASSQEEGRLYEQY
V: TRBV4-1
J: TRBJ2-7

CDR3: ASSRDRPSPLH
V: TRBV19
J: TRBJ1-6

CDR3: SVLSVQETQY
V: TRBV29-1
J: TRBJ2-5

CDR3: ASSLYRNEQF
V: TRBV5-1
J: TRBJ2-1

CDR3: AWSVLQGTSINSPLH
V: TRBV30
J: TRBJ1-6

CDR3: SVGTGGNTEAF
V: TRBV29-1
J: TRBJ1-1

CDR3: ASSFQGSLKLF
V: TRBV5-6
J: TRBJ1-4

CDR3: SVVGGGEAGYT
V: TRBV29-1
J: TRBJ1-2

CDR3: AWGTTNSNQPQH
V: TRBV30
J: TRBJ1-5

CDR3: ASSLSSYEQY
V: TRBV11-3
J: TRBJ2-7

CDR3: ASSLGQGAYNEQF
V: TRBV7-9
J: TRBJ2-1

CDR3: ASSLEAASSYEQY
V: TRBV5-1
J: TRBJ2-7

CDR3: AWSVQSFGYT
V: TRBV30
J: TRBJ1-2

CDR3: ASRRGTGDFSSYNSPLH
V: TRBV5-1
J: TRBJ1-6